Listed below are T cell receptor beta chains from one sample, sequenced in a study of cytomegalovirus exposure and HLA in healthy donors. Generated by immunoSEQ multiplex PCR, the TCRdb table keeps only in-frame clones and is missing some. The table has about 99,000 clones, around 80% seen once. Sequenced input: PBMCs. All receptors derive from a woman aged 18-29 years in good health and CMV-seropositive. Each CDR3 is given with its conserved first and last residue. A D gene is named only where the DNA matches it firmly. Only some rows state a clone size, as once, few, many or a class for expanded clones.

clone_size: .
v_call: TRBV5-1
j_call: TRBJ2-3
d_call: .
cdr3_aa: CASFVSRGEDTQYF
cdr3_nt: TGCGCCAGCTTCGTAAGCAGGGGGGAGGATACGCAGTATTTT

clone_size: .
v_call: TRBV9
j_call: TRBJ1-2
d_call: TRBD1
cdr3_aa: CASSPSPGQGASGYTF
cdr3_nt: TGTGCCAGCAGCCCATCACCGGGACAGGGGGCTTCTGGCTACACCTTC

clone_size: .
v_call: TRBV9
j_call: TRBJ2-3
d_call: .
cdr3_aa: CASSVASGGSTDTQYF
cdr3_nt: TGTGCCAGCAGCGTAGCTTCGGGTGGAAGCACAGATACGCAGTATTTT

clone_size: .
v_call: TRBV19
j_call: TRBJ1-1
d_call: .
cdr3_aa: CASSTDNAGGTEAFF
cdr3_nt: TGTGCCAGTAGTACTGATAACGCGGGTGGCACTGAAGCTTTCTTT

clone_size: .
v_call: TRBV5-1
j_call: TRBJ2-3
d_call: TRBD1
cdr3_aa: CASSSTGALTDTQYF
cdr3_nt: TGCGCCAGCAGCAGCACAGGGGCCCTCACAGATACGCAGTATTTT

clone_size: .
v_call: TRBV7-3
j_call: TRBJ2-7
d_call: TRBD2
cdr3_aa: CASSREGHHEQYF
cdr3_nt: TGTGCCAGCAGTCGGGAGGGCCATCACGAGCAGTACTTC

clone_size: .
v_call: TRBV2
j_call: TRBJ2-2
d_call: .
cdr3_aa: CASRVESTGELFF
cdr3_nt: TGTGCCAGCAGGGTAGAGAGCACCGGGGAGCTGTTTTTT

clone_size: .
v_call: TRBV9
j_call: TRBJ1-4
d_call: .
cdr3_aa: CASSVGRGGGEKLFF
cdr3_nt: TGTGCCAGCAGCGTAGGGCGGGGAGGAGGAGAAAAACTGTTTTTT

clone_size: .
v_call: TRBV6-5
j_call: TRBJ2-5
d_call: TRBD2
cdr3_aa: CASSLGGDSETQYF
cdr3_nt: TGTGCCAGCAGTCTCGGGGGGGACTCGGAGACCCAGTACTTC

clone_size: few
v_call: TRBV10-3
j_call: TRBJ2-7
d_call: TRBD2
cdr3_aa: CAISLPGTSGSHEQYF
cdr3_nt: TGTGCCATCAGTCTTCCAGGGACTAGCGGGAGCCACGAGCAGTACTTC

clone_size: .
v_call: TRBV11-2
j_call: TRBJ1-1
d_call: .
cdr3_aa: CATIGNTEAFF
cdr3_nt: TGTGCCACTATTGGTAACACTGAAGCTTTCTTT

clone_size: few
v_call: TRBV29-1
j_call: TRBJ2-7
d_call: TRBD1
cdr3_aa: CSVEVGDRGYEQYF
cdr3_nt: TGCAGCGTTGAAGTTGGGGACAGGGGCTACGAGCAGTACTTC

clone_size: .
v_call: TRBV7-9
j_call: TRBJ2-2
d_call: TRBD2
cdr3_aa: CASSRAGGAGELFF
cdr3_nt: TGTGCCAGCAGCCGCGCCGGGGGGGCCGGGGAGCTGTTTTTT

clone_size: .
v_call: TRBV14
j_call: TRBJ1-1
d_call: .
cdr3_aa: CASSQVLGEGTEAFF
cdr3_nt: TGTGCCAGCAGCCAGGTTTTGGGCGAGGGCACTGAAGCTTTCTTT

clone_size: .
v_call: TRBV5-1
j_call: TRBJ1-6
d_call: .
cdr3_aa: CASSLQHDNSPLHF
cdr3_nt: TGCGCCAGCAGCTTACAGCACGATAATTCACCCCTCCACTTT

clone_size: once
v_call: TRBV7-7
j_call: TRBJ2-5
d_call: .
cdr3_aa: CASSLGPVQETQYF
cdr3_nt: TGTGCTAGCAGCTTAGGTCCAGTACAAGAGACCCAGTACTTC

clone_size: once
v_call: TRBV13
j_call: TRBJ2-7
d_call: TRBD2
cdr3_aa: CASSSGLAETYEQYF
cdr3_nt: TGTGCCAGCAGCTCCGGACTAGCGGAAACCTACGAGCAGTACTTC

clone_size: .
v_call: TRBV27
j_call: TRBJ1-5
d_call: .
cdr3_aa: CASSWWEGAPQHF
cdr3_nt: TGTGCCAGCAGTTGGTGGGAGGGAGCGCCCCAGCATTTT

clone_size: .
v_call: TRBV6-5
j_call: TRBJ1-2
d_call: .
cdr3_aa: CASSYFGREEPHTF
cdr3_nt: TGTGCCAGCAGTTACTTTGGCAGGGAGGAGCCCCACACCTTC

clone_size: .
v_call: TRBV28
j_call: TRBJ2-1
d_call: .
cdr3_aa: CASTPRPVTGQQGNEQFF
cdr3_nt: TGTGCCAGCACCCCCCGTCCGGTGACAGGCCAGCAGGGCAATGAGCAGTTCTTC

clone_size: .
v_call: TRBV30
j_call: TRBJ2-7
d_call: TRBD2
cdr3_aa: CAWSSGTSREQYF
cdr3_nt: TGTGCCTGGAGCTCAGGGACTAGCCGGGAGCAGTACTTC

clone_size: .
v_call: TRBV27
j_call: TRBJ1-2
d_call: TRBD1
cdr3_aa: CASSLARGGQGSENYGYTF
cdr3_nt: TGTGCCAGCAGTTTAGCGAGGGGTGGACAGGGGAGTGAAAACTATGGCTACACCTTC

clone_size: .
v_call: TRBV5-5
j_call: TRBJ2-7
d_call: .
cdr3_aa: CASSLAAGSSYEQYF
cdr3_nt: TGTGCCAGCAGCTTGGCGGCAGGTAGCTCCTACGAGCAGTACTTC

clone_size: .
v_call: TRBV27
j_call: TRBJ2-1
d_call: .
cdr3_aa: CASSLSGGGNEQFF
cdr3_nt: TGTGCCAGCAGTTTGTCAGGGGGAGGTAATGAGCAGTTCTTC